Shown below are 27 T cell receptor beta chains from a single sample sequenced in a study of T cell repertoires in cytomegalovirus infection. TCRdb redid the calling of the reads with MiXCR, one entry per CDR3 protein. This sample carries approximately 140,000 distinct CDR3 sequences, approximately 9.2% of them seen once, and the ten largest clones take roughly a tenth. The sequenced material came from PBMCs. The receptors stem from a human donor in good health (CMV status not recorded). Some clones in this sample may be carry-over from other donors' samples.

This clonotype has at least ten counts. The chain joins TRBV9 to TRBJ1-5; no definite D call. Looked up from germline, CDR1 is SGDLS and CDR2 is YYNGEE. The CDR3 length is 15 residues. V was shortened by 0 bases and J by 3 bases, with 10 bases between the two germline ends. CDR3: CASSVDGSVNQPQHF. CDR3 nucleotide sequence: TGTGCCAGCAGCGTAGACGGAAGTGTCAATCAGCCCCAGCATTTT.

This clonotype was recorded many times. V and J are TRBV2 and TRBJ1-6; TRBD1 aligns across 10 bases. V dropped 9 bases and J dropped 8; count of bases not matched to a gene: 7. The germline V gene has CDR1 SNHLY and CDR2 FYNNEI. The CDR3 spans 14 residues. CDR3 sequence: CARGPGTGDSPLHF. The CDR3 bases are TGTGCCAGGGGCCCCGGGACAGGGGATTCACCCCTCCACTTT.

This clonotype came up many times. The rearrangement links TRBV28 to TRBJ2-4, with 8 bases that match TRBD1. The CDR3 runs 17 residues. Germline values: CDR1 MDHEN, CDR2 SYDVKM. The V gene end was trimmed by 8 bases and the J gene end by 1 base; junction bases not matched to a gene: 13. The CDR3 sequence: CASGSPGTGSAKNIQYF. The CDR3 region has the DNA TGTGCCAGCGGATCCCCCGGGACAGGATCTGCCAAAAACATTCAGTACTTC.

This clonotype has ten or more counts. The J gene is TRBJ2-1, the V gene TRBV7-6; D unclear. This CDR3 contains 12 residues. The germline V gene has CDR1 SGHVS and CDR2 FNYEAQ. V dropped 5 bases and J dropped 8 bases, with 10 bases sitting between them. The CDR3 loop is CASSLLGYEQFF. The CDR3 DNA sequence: TGTGCCAGCAGCCTACTCGGGTATGAGCAGTTCTTC.

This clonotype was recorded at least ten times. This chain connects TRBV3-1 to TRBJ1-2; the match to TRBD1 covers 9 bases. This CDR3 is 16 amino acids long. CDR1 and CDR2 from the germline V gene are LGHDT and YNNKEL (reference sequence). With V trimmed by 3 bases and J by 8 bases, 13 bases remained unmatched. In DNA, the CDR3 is TGTGCCAGCAGCCAGGCTGAATTCGGGACAGGGAACGGCTACACCTTC. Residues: CASSQAEFGTGNGYTF.

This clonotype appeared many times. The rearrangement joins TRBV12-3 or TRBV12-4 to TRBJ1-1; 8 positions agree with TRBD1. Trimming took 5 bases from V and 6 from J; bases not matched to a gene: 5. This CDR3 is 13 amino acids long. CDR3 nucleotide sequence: TGTGCCAGCAGTCTCCAACAGGGGGCTGAAGCTTTCTTT. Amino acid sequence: CASSLQQGAEAFF.

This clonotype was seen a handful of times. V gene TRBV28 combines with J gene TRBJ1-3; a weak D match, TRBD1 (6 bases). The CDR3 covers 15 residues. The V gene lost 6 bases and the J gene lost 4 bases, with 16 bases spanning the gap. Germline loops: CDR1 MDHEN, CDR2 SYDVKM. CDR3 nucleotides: TGTGCCAGCAGCCCCCCGCAGGGGTCAGGAAACACCATATATTTT. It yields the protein CASSPPQGSGNTIYF.

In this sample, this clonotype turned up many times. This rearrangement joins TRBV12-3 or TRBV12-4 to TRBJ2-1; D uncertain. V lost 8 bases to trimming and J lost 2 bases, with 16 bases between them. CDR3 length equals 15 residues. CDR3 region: CASGTGRFAYNEQFF. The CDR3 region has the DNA TGTGCCAGCGGCACGGGCCGGTTCGCCTACAATGAGCAGTTCTTC.

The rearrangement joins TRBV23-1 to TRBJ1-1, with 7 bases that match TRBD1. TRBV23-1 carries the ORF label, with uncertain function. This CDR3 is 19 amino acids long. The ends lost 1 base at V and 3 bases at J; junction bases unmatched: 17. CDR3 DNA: TGCGCCAGCAGTCAATTAAAAGGGGGCGAGGTTGCGGTGGACACTGAAGCTTTCTTT. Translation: CASSQLKGGEVAVDTEAFF.

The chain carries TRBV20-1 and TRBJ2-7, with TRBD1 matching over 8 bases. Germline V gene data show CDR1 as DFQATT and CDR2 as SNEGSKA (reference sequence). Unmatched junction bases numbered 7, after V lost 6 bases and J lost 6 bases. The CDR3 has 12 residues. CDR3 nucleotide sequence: TGCAGTGCGAAAACAGGGGGGCGCGAGCAGTACTTC. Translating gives CSAKTGGREQYF.

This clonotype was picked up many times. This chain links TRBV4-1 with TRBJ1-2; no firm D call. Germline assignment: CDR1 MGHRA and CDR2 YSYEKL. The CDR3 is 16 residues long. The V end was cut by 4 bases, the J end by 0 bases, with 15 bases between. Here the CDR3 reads CASSPVEAEPNYGYTF. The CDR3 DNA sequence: TGCGCCAGCAGCCCAGTCGAGGCGGAACCTAACTATGGCTACACCTTC.

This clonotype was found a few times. The CDR3 DNA reads TGCAGCGTTGGCTTGACAAGCCTAGGCACAGATACGCAGTATTTT. This encodes CSVGLTSLGTDTQYF. The V and J genes are TRBV29-1 and TRBJ2-3; no reliable D call. Germline CDR1 and CDR2: SQVTM and ANQGSEA. The CDR3 loop spans 15 amino acids. V was clipped by 4 bases and J by 1 base, with 15 bases between them.

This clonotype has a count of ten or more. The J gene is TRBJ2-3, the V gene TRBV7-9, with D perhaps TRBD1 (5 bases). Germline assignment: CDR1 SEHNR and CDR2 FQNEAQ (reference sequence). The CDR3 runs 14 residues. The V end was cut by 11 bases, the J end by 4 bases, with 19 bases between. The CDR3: CACRRAVTADTQYF. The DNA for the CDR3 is TGTGCCTGCCGCAGGGCGGTAACTGCAGATACGCAGTATTTT.

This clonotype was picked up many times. The CDR3 sequence is CASSERGLNNSPLHF. The CDR3 DNA follows: TGTGCCAGCAGTGAACGGGGACTAAATAATTCACCCCTCCACTTT. This chain uses TRBV2 with TRBJ1-6, with D possibly matching TRBD1 (5 bases). Trimming removed 2 bases from V and 5 bases from J, with 10 bases in between. The CDR3 consists of 15 residues. Germline V lookup: CDR1 SNHLY, CDR2 FYNNEI.

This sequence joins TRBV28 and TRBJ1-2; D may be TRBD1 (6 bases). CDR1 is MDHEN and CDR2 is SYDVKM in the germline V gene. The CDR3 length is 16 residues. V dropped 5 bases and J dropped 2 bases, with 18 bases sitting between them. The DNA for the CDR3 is TGTGCCAGCAGTGATCCGGGACACGCTCGGAACTATGGCTACACCTTC. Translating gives CASSDPGHARNYGYTF.

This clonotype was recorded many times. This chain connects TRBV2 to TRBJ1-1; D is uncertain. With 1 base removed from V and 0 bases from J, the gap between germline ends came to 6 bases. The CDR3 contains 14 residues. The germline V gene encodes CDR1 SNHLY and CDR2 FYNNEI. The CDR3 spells CASSEGTVNTEAFF. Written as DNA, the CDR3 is TGTGCCAGCAGTGAAGGTACGGTGAACACTGAAGCTTTCTTT. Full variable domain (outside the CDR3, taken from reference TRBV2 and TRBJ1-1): EPEVTQTPSHQVTQMGQEVILRCVPISNHLYFYWYRQILGQKVEFLVSFYNNEISEKSEIFDDQFSVERPDGSNFTLKIRSTKLEDSAMYFCASSEGTVNTEAFFGQGTRLTVV.

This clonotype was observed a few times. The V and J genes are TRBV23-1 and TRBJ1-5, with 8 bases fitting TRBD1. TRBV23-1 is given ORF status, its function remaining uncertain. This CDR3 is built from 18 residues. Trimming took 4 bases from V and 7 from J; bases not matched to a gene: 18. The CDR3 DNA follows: TGCGCCAGCAGTCTCTCGAAGGTACAGGGGGTGCCCAGGCAGCCCCAGCATTTT. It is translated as CASSLSKVQGVPRQPQHF.

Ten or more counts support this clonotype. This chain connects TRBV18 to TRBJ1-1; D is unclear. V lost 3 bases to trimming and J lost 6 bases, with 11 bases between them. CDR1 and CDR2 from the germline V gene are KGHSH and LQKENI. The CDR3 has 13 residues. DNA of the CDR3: TGTGCCAGCTCACCTTCGGGTTTCCCTGAAGCTTTCTTT. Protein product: CASSPSGFPEAFF.

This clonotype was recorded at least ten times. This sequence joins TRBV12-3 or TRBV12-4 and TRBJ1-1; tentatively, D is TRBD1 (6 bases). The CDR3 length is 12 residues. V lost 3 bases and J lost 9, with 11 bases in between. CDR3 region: CASSFIQGKAFF. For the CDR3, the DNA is TGTGCCAGCAGTTTTATTCAGGGGAAAGCTTTCTTT.

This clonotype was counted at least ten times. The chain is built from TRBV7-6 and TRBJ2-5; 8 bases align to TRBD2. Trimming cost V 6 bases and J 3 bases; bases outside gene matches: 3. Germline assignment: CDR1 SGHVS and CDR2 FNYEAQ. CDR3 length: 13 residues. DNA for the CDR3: TGTGCCAGCAGGAATAGCGGGGAAGAGACCCAGTACTTC. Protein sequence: CASRNSGEETQYF.

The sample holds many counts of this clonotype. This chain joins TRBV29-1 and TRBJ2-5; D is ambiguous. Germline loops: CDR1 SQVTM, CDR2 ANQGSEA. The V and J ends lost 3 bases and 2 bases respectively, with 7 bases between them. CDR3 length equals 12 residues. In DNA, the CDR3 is TGCAGCGTTGAGGTACAGCAAGAGACCCAGTACTTC. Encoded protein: CSVEVQQETQYF.

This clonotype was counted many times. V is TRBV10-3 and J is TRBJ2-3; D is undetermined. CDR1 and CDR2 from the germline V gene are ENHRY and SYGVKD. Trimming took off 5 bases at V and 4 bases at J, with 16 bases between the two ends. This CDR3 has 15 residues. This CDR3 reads CAISRSTQDPDTQYF. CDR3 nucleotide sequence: TGTGCCATCAGTCGCTCGACCCAGGACCCAGATACGCAGTATTTT.

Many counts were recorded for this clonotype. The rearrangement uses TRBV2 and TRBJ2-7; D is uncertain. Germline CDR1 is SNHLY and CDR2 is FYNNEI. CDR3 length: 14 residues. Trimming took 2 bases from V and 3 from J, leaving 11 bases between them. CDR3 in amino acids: CASSELTINYEQYF. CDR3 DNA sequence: TGTGCCAGCAGTGAATTAACAATAAACTACGAGCAGTACTTC.

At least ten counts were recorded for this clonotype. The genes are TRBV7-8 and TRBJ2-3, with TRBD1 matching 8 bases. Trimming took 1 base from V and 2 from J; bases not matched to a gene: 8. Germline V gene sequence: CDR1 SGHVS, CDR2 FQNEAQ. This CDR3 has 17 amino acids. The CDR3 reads CASSLDSRQGFTDTQYF. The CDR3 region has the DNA TGTGCCAGCAGCTTAGACTCTAGACAGGGGTTCACAGATACGCAGTATTTT.

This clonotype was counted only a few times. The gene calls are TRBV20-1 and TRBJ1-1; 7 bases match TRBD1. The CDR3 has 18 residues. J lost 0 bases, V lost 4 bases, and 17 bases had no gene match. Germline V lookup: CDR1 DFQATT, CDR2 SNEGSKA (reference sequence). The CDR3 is CSAKNPRDSLGMNTEAFF. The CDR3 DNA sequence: TGCAGTGCTAAGAATCCCCGGGACAGCCTGGGGATGAACACTGAAGCTTTCTTT.

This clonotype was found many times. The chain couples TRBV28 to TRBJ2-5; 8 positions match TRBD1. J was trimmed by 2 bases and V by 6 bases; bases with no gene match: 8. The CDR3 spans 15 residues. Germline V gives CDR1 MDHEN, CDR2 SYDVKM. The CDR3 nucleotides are TGTGCCAGCAGCCCCGGGACAGGAGTTCAAGAGACCCAGTACTTC. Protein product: CASSPGTGVQETQYF.

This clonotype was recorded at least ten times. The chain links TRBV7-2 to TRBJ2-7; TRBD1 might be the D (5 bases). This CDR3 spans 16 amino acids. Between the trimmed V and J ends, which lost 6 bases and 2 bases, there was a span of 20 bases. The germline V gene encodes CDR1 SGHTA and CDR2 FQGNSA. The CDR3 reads CASRATWGTETYEQYF. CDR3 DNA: TGTGCCAGCAGAGCCACCTGGGGCACCGAGACCTACGAGCAGTACTTC.